This is a list of T cell receptor beta chains from one sample in a study of T cells after yellow fever vaccination. Using its own MiXCR run on the 5' RACE reads, TCRdb lists one record per CDR3 protein. The profile covers a few hundred thousand distinct CDR3 sequences, with roughly a sixth appearing a single time and roughly a sixth taken by the ten largest. The sample consisted of PBMCs, taken before the yellow fever booster vaccination. Receptor source: a man younger than 35 who received the YFV17D yellow fever vaccine. The CDR3 runs from the conserved cysteine through the conserved F or W. D genes are given only for firm matches. Some rows mark clone size as missing; the rest say once, few, many or name a class of expanded clone.

abundance: .; d_gene: .; v_gene: TRBV27; j_gene: TRBJ1-2; CDR3nt: TGTGCCAGCAGTCCCGACTACAGGGTCCATGGCTACACCTTC; CDR3aa: CASSPDYRVHGYTF
abundance: .; d_gene: .; v_gene: TRBV14; j_gene: TRBJ2-3; CDR3nt: TGTGCCAGCAGCCAAGGATCGGGGACGGGAGTTACAGATACGCAGTATTTT; CDR3aa: CASSQGSGTGVTDTQYF
abundance: few; d_gene: .; v_gene: TRBV4-3; j_gene: TRBJ1-1; CDR3nt: TGCGCCAGCAGCCAAGTGTTGTTTGGTGTGAACACTGAAGCTTTCTTT; CDR3aa: CASSQVLFGVNTEAFF
abundance: .; d_gene: .; v_gene: TRBV11-2; j_gene: TRBJ2-1; CDR3nt: TGTGCCAGCAGCTTACGGGGGCGAGGGGATGTCTACAATGAGCAGTTCTTC; CDR3aa: CASSLRGRGDVYNEQFF
abundance: few; d_gene: .; v_gene: TRBV20-1; j_gene: TRBJ1-1; CDR3nt: TGCAGTGCCGTCAGGCAGACTGAAGCTTTCTTT; CDR3aa: CSAVRQTEAFF
abundance: few; d_gene: TRBD1; v_gene: TRBV20-1; j_gene: TRBJ1-1; CDR3nt: TGCAGTGCTATGGACAGGAGGAACACTGAAGCTTTCTTT; CDR3aa: CSAMDRRNTEAFF
abundance: .; d_gene: .; v_gene: TRBV7-9; j_gene: TRBJ1-6; CDR3nt: TGTGCCAGCAGCTTAGCATCGGGGCAGAATTCACCCCTCCACTTT; CDR3aa: CASSLASGQNSPLHF
abundance: .; d_gene: .; v_gene: TRBV7-2; j_gene: TRBJ2-3; CDR3nt: TGTGCCAGCAGCCCTCGACAGGTTAGCACAGATACGCAGTATTTT; CDR3aa: CASSPRQVSTDTQYF
abundance: few; d_gene: TRBD2; v_gene: TRBV6-6; j_gene: TRBJ2-2; CDR3nt: TGTGCCAGCAGTCCACCCTGGACTAGCGGCCAGGGGGGGGAGCTGTTTTTT; CDR3aa: CASSPPWTSGQGGELFF
abundance: .; d_gene: TRBD1; v_gene: TRBV27; j_gene: TRBJ2-4; CDR3nt: TGTGCCAGCAGTTTGTTGGACAGGGGGAATCCAAACATTCAGTACTTC; CDR3aa: CASSLLDRGNPNIQYF
abundance: few; d_gene: .; v_gene: TRBV12-3/TRBV12-4; j_gene: TRBJ1-4; CDR3nt: TGTGCCAGCAGTTTTGCGGGCGGCGAAAAACTGTTTTTT; CDR3aa: CASSFAGGEKLFF
abundance: few; d_gene: .; v_gene: TRBV5-4; j_gene: TRBJ2-4; CDR3nt: TGTGCCAGCAGCTTGGAGTTCCGAAACATTCAGTACTTC; CDR3aa: CASSLEFRNIQYF
abundance: .; d_gene: TRBD2; v_gene: TRBV7-2; j_gene: TRBJ2-1; CDR3nt: TGTGCCAGCAGCCCTATCCCGGGACTAGGGGGGGATTTAGGGGAGCAGTTCTTC; CDR3aa: CASSPIPGLGGDLGEQFF
abundance: few; d_gene: .; v_gene: TRBV7-3; j_gene: TRBJ1-6; CDR3nt: TGTGCCAGCAGCTTAAGGGGCAGGGCGCACTCACCCCTCCACTTT; CDR3aa: CASSLRGRAHSPLHF
abundance: many; d_gene: .; v_gene: TRBV4-1; j_gene: TRBJ1-6; CDR3nt: TGCGCCAGCAGCAGCGGTCCAGACTCACCCCTCCACTTT; CDR3aa: CASSSGPDSPLHF
abundance: few; d_gene: .; v_gene: TRBV5-1; j_gene: TRBJ1-1; CDR3nt: TGCGCCAGCAGCTCGACAGGTGAACCGAACACTGAAGCTTTCTTT; CDR3aa: CASSSTGEPNTEAFF
abundance: .; d_gene: .; v_gene: TRBV27; j_gene: TRBJ1-3; CDR3nt: TGTGCCAGCAGTTTAAACGGGGGGCTCGGAAACACCATATATTTT; CDR3aa: CASSLNGGLGNTIYF
abundance: .; d_gene: .; v_gene: TRBV6-2/TRBV6-3; j_gene: TRBJ2-7; CDR3nt: TGTGCCAGCAGACCGGACTCATACGAGCAGTACTTC; CDR3aa: CASRPDSYEQYF
abundance: .; d_gene: .; v_gene: TRBV20-1; j_gene: TRBJ1-6; CDR3nt: TGCAGTGCTAGAGATCCGGGCGGCGGCGGTCATTCACCCCTCCACTTT; CDR3aa: CSARDPGGGGHSPLHF
abundance: few; d_gene: .; v_gene: TRBV9; j_gene: TRBJ2-3; CDR3nt: TGTGCCAGCAGCGGGGGACTAGATACGCAGTATTTT; CDR3aa: CASSGGLDTQYF
abundance: .; d_gene: TRBD1; v_gene: TRBV11-2; j_gene: TRBJ2-1; CDR3nt: TGTGCCAGCAGCCCAAGGGACAGGGGGTCCTACAATGAGCAGTTCTTC; CDR3aa: CASSPRDRGSYNEQFF
abundance: .; d_gene: TRBD1; v_gene: TRBV6-2/TRBV6-3; j_gene: TRBJ1-6; CDR3nt: TGTGCCAGCAGACCTCGACAGGGGCATTCACCCCTCCACTTT; CDR3aa: CASRPRQGHSPLHF